This is a list of T cell receptor beta chains from one sample in a study of T cells in Graves' hyperthyroidism and ophthalmopathy. One entry per CDR3 protein, called by TCRdb with MiXCR from the multiplex PCR reads. This sample yields a few hundred thousand distinct CDR3 sequences, of which about 16% are seen a single time; approximately 32% belongs to the top ten. What was sequenced was blood. These receptors originate from a woman in her twenties or thirties with Graves' ophthalmopathy. Each CDR3 is given with its conserved first and last residue. D genes are given only for firm matches. The size field is filled for only some rows; it gives once, few, many or a size class.

CDR3nt: TGTGCCTGGAGCACAGGGGATTCCGCTGAGCAGTTCTTC
CDR3aa: CAWSTGDSAEQFF
d_gene: TRBD1
v_gene: TRBV30
j_gene: TRBJ2-1
abundance: few

CDR3nt: TGTGCCAGCAGTGAAGTCCCTGCTCCCACAGATACGCAGTATTTT
CDR3aa: CASSEVPAPTDTQYF
d_gene: -
v_gene: TRBV6-1
j_gene: TRBJ2-3
abundance: many

CDR3nt: TGTGCCACCAGGGGGGGGGGAAGATCTCCCCTTGAGCAGTTCTTC
CDR3aa: CATRGGGRSPLEQFF
d_gene: -
v_gene: TRBV12-3/TRBV12-4
j_gene: TRBJ2-1
abundance: -

CDR3nt: TGCAACGGGAGGAAAGTGAACACTGAAGCTTTCTTT
CDR3aa: CNGRKVNTEAFF
d_gene: -
v_gene: TRBV29-1
j_gene: TRBJ1-1
abundance: few

CDR3nt: TGTGCCAGCAGCCAAGGTGATAGATCCGCCTACGAGCAGTACTTC
CDR3aa: CASSQGDRSAYEQYF
d_gene: -
v_gene: TRBV3-1
j_gene: TRBJ2-7
abundance: many

CDR3nt: TGTGCCAGCAGCTTGGTCCTAGATACGCAGTATTTT
CDR3aa: CASSLVLDTQYF
d_gene: -
v_gene: TRBV11-2
j_gene: TRBJ2-3
abundance: many

CDR3nt: TGTGCCAGCAGCTTAACCGGGACAGTACATGGTGAGCAGTTCTTC
CDR3aa: CASSLTGTVHGEQFF
d_gene: TRBD1
v_gene: TRBV11-3
j_gene: TRBJ2-1
abundance: -

CDR3nt: TGTGCCAGCAGCTCCCTGCCCGCTGATACGCAGTATTTT
CDR3aa: CASSSLPADTQYF
d_gene: -
v_gene: TRBV7-3
j_gene: TRBJ2-3
abundance: many

CDR3nt: TGTGCCACCAGCAAAGACAGGGTCCATCAGCCCCAGCATTTT
CDR3aa: CATSKDRVHQPQHF
d_gene: TRBD1
v_gene: TRBV15
j_gene: TRBJ1-5
abundance: many

CDR3nt: TGTGCCAGCAGCTTAGGGGTCGAGGGGTCTTGGGGCATTCAGTACTTC
CDR3aa: CASSLGVEGSWGIQYF
d_gene: -
v_gene: TRBV7-2
j_gene: TRBJ2-4
abundance: many

CDR3nt: TGTGCCAGCAGCCAAGGACGGGGGAGCAATCAGCCCCAGCATTTT
CDR3aa: CASSQGRGSNQPQHF
d_gene: -
v_gene: TRBV3-1
j_gene: TRBJ1-5
abundance: many

CDR3nt: TGCGCCAGCAGCCCGGTCGTAGGGGGGAACACTGAAGCTTTCTTT
CDR3aa: CASSPVVGGNTEAFF
d_gene: -
v_gene: TRBV5-1
j_gene: TRBJ1-1
abundance: few

CDR3nt: TGCGCCAGCATTCCGGACTCATCTGGATACGAGCAGTACTTC
CDR3aa: CASIPDSSGYEQYF
d_gene: -
v_gene: TRBV10-2
j_gene: TRBJ2-7
abundance: -

CDR3nt: TGTGCCAGCCGAGCCTATAATCAGCCCCAGCATTTT
CDR3aa: CASRAYNQPQHF
d_gene: -
v_gene: TRBV6-2/TRBV6-3
j_gene: TRBJ1-5
abundance: -

CDR3nt: TGTGCCAGCAGACCTCAGGGGGCGGGTACGACTAATGAAAAACTGTTTTTT
CDR3aa: CASRPQGAGTTNEKLFF
d_gene: TRBD1
v_gene: TRBV5-6
j_gene: TRBJ1-4
abundance: few

CDR3nt: TGTGCTAGCAGCTTAGGTTCAGGCGGGAATTCCTACAATGAGCAGTTCTTC
CDR3aa: CASSLGSGGNSYNEQFF
d_gene: -
v_gene: TRBV7-7
j_gene: TRBJ2-1
abundance: -

CDR3nt: TGTGCCAGCAGTCGGGACAGGTACGAGCAGTACTTC
CDR3aa: CASSRDRYEQYF
d_gene: TRBD1
v_gene: TRBV6-1
j_gene: TRBJ2-7
abundance: many

CDR3nt: TGCGCCAGCAGCTTGGGGGACAGTCGAATGAACACTGAAGCTTTCTTT
CDR3aa: CASSLGDSRMNTEAFF
d_gene: TRBD1
v_gene: TRBV5-1
j_gene: TRBJ1-1
abundance: -

CDR3nt: TGTGCCACCAGTGGCGGAAGCTCCTACAATGAGCAGTTCTTC
CDR3aa: CATSGGSSYNEQFF
d_gene: -
v_gene: TRBV24-1
j_gene: TRBJ2-1
abundance: many

CDR3nt: TGTGCCAGCAGCCCCCTCGGGACAAATCAAGAGACCCAGTACTTC
CDR3aa: CASSPLGTNQETQYF
d_gene: -
v_gene: TRBV11-2
j_gene: TRBJ2-5
abundance: many

CDR3nt: TGTGCCAGCAGCCTCTTGCTGGGGCCTTCCAACGAGCAGTACTTC
CDR3aa: CASSLLLGPSNEQYF
d_gene: -
v_gene: TRBV11-2
j_gene: TRBJ2-7
abundance: medium-sized

CDR3nt: TGTGCCAGCAGCCAGACAGAAGGAAAAGAGACCCAGTACTTC
CDR3aa: CASSQTEGKETQYF
d_gene: -
v_gene: TRBV6-1
j_gene: TRBJ2-5
abundance: few

CDR3nt: TGCAGCGTTGGGGCCTCCTACGAGCAGTACTTC
CDR3aa: CSVGASYEQYF
d_gene: -
v_gene: TRBV29-1
j_gene: TRBJ2-7
abundance: few

CDR3nt: TGTGCCAGCAGTTCTACAGGTTTCGAGCAGCCCCAGCATTTT
CDR3aa: CASSSTGFEQPQHF
d_gene: -
v_gene: TRBV28
j_gene: TRBJ1-5
abundance: -

CDR3nt: TGTGCCAGTAGTATAGTACGGACAGTTAGCAATCAGCCCCAGCATTTT
CDR3aa: CASSIVRTVSNQPQHF
d_gene: -
v_gene: TRBV19
j_gene: TRBJ1-5
abundance: -

CDR3nt: TGCAGTGCTAGAGGGATACTAGCGGGGGTCAATGAGCAGTTCTTC
CDR3aa: CSARGILAGVNEQFF
d_gene: TRBD2
v_gene: TRBV20-1
j_gene: TRBJ2-1
abundance: many

CDR3nt: TGTGCCAGCAGCTTGGTTCGGGAGCCGTCAGATACGCAGTATTTT
CDR3aa: CASSLVREPSDTQYF
d_gene: -
v_gene: TRBV5-4
j_gene: TRBJ2-3
abundance: -

CDR3nt: TGTGCCAGCAGCTACCTCAGAGGAATCTACAATGAGCAGTTCTTC
CDR3aa: CASSYLRGIYNEQFF
d_gene: -
v_gene: TRBV7-2
j_gene: TRBJ2-1
abundance: many

CDR3nt: TGTGCCAGCAGCTTCTCTCCGACTAGTAACTCCTACGAGCAGTACTTC
CDR3aa: CASSFSPTSNSYEQYF
d_gene: -
v_gene: TRBV7-9
j_gene: TRBJ2-7
abundance: -

CDR3nt: TGCAGTGCTAATTACAGGGGCCCCTACGAGCAGTACTTC
CDR3aa: CSANYRGPYEQYF
d_gene: TRBD1
v_gene: TRBV20-1
j_gene: TRBJ2-7
abundance: many

CDR3nt: TGTGCCAGCAGTTTGTGGGTGAGCGCTGAAGCTTTCTTT
CDR3aa: CASSLWVSAEAFF
d_gene: -
v_gene: TRBV28
j_gene: TRBJ1-1
abundance: many

CDR3nt: TGTGCCAGCAGCCCTAGCGGGGGCACGACGTCAAGTGAGCAGTTCTTC
CDR3aa: CASSPSGGTTSSEQFF
d_gene: TRBD2
v_gene: TRBV11-2
j_gene: TRBJ2-1
abundance: many

CDR3nt: TGCAGCGTTGAGTTTGGGGGACAGGGCAGCCTATCCTACGAGCAGTACTTC
CDR3aa: CSVEFGGQGSLSYEQYF
d_gene: TRBD1
v_gene: TRBV29-1
j_gene: TRBJ2-7
abundance: many

CDR3nt: TGTGCCAGCAGTGGGAGGACAGGCTATAATGAAAAACTGTTTTTT
CDR3aa: CASSGRTGYNEKLFF
d_gene: TRBD1
v_gene: TRBV2
j_gene: TRBJ1-4
abundance: many

CDR3nt: TGCGCCAGCAGCCAAGGTCAGGGGGCTAATGAAAAACTGTTTTTT
CDR3aa: CASSQGQGANEKLFF
d_gene: TRBD1
v_gene: TRBV4-1
j_gene: TRBJ1-4
abundance: -

CDR3nt: TGCGCCAGCAGCCAAGATGGCCGTTACAATCAGCCCCAGCATTTT
CDR3aa: CASSQDGRYNQPQHF
d_gene: -
v_gene: TRBV5-1
j_gene: TRBJ1-5
abundance: few

CDR3nt: TGTGCCAGCAGTCCAACCCCCTCCAGGTACAATGAGCAGTTCTTC
CDR3aa: CASSPTPSRYNEQFF
d_gene: -
v_gene: TRBV12-3/TRBV12-4
j_gene: TRBJ2-1
abundance: -

CDR3nt: TGCAGTGCTAGAGTATGGGCGGATTCACCCCTCCACTTT
CDR3aa: CSARVWADSPLHF
d_gene: -
v_gene: TRBV20-1
j_gene: TRBJ1-6
abundance: -

CDR3nt: TGTGCCAGCAGCTTAGGATTGGGACTCATTGACAATGAGCAGTTCTTC
CDR3aa: CASSLGLGLIDNEQFF
d_gene: -
v_gene: TRBV11-3
j_gene: TRBJ2-1
abundance: many

CDR3nt: TGTGCCAGCAGTGTACAGGGACGTGACTATGGCTACACCTTC
CDR3aa: CASSVQGRDYGYTF
d_gene: -
v_gene: TRBV28
j_gene: TRBJ1-2
abundance: many

CDR3nt: TGTGCCAGCAGCTCCAGGGGTGGGGTGCACGAGCAGTACTTC
CDR3aa: CASSSRGGVHEQYF
d_gene: -
v_gene: TRBV28
j_gene: TRBJ2-7
abundance: few

CDR3nt: TGCGCCAGCAGCTGGAGGACCACTAGCACAGATACGCAGTATTTT
CDR3aa: CASSWRTTSTDTQYF
d_gene: -
v_gene: TRBV5-1
j_gene: TRBJ2-3
abundance: many

CDR3nt: TGTGCCAGCAGCCCCGGGGGGCCGGCTGAGCAGTTCTTC
CDR3aa: CASSPGGPAEQFF
d_gene: -
v_gene: TRBV3-1
j_gene: TRBJ2-1
abundance: many

CDR3nt: TGTGCCAGCTCACCAGGGCGGGGCGAGGGCTACACCTTC
CDR3aa: CASSPGRGEGYTF
d_gene: -
v_gene: TRBV18
j_gene: TRBJ1-2
abundance: many

CDR3nt: TGCGCCAGCAGCTTGGAGCGAGAGGCGGATACGCAGTATTTT
CDR3aa: CASSLEREADTQYF
d_gene: -
v_gene: TRBV5-1
j_gene: TRBJ2-3
abundance: -